This T cell receptor beta chain was obtained from a study of blood T cell repertoires in COVID-19. Study background: Italy, Spain and the United States were the sources of the convalescent and acute COVID-19 samples.

Some clones are missing from TCRdb's copy, which holds only in-frame ones; the method was immunoSEQ multiplex PCR. The sample contains 250,000 to 300,000 clones, over 75% of which appear only once. The CDR3 totals 15 residues. V lost 4 bases and J lost 4; bases outside the gene matches: 9. Germline V CDR1 and CDR2: SGHRS, YFSETQ. V is TRBV5-1 and J is TRBJ1-2; 8 bases line up with TRBD1. The TCR originated in a man aged 50 to 60 with active or convalescent COVID-19. The material sequenced was peripheral blood. The CDR3 reads CASSPTGVSPYGYTF. CDR3 DNA: TGCGCCAGCAGCCCGACAGGGGTATCCCCCTATGGCTACACCTTC. The entire variable domain, with the rest obtained from reference TRBV5-1 and TRBJ1-2, is as follows: KAGVTQTPRYLIKTRGQQVTLSCSPISGHRSVSWYQQTPGQGLQFLFEYFSETQRNKGNFPGRFSGRQFSNSRSEMNVSTLELGDSALYLCASSPTGVSPYGYTFGSGTRLTVV.